This entry describes one TCR beta chain. The antigen is undetermined. This sample is part of a study of PD-1 blockade in classical Hodgkin lymphoma. Findings and limits, study-wide: The study found that TCR diversity rose significantly by C4D1 in CD4+ but not CD8+ cells.

The assay was immunoSEQ multiplex PCR, and TCRdb's table has in-frame clones only and misses some. Among tens of thousands of clones, nearly 90% were seen once, and the ten largest hold over 7.5%. Described time point: cycle 4 day 1 (C4D1), after less than 7 weeks of nivolumab. All patients relapsed after autologous stem cell transplantation, and brentuximab vedotin exposure varied. This CDR3 comprises 18 residues. The V gene end was trimmed by 4 bases and the J gene end by 13 bases; junction bases not matched to a gene: 23. Germline V lookup: CDR1 SGHRS, CDR2 YFSETQ. Material: peripheral blood mononuclear cells (PBMCs), obtained before the fourth cycle of nivolumab. This TCR came from a human donor with classical Hodgkin lymphoma. This chain links TRBV5-1 with TRBJ1-6; TRBD1 matches at 7 bases. The CDR3 nucleotides read TGCGCCAGCAGCCCACCCCCCGGGACAGCGAAAAAACGGGATCCCCTCCACTTT. Protein: CASSPPPGTAKKRDPLHF.